This TCR beta chain was sequenced during a study of T-cell reconstitution after alpha-beta-depleted transplantation in children. This clonotype was detected many times. A library of TCRbeta sequences, prepared with unique molecular identifiers, was generated. MiXCR, applied by TCRdb to the PCR reads, yields one record per CDR3 protein. This repertoire shows hundreds of thousands of distinct CDR3 sequences, around 9.6% found once; its top ten account for less than 8%. V was shortened by 4 bases and J by 1 base, with 14 bases between the two germline ends. This CDR3 comprises 15 residues. The sample consisted of PBMCs from the stem cell graft donor, taken from the stem cell graft. The clonotype comes from a human donor who donated a stem cell graft to a child with acute lymphoblastic leukemia. The chain links TRBV12-3 or TRBV12-4 to TRBJ2-7; D gene unclear. This CDR3 is CASSSVSRISYEQYF. The DNA for the CDR3 is TGTGCCAGCAGTTCCGTTAGCCGTATATCCTACGAGCAGTACTTC.